The 4 T cell receptor beta chains given below trace back to one sample, sequenced in a study of shared clonotypes between healthy human individuals. Data came from immunoSEQ multiplex PCR; TCRdb stores just in-frame clones and leaves some out. The sample has around 1.5 million clones, 95% to 99% seen once; the top ten hold 0.45%. The sequencing sample was made of naive CD4+ T cells sorted from blood. Indicated subset: CD45RA+ positively selected. All receptors derive from a man aged 25-40 years in good health.

This rearrangement joins TRBV6-4 to TRBJ2-1; D ambiguous. The V gene lost 5 bases and the J gene lost 5 bases, with 13 bases spanning the gap. The CDR3 contains 14 residues. The germline gives CDR1 MRHNA, CDR2 SNTAGT. The CDR3: CASSLAPKDNEQFF. The CDR3 nucleotides read TGTGCCAGCAGTTTAGCCCCAAAGGACAATGAGCAGTTCTTC.

The CDR3 coding sequence is TGCAGCGTTGAAGTAACAGGGTTGAACAATGAGCAGTTCTTC. Translated: CSVEVTGLNNEQFF. The chain combines TRBV29-1 with TRBJ2-1, with D tentatively TRBD1 (6 bases). Germline assignment: CDR1 SQVTM and CDR2 ANQGSEA. This CDR3 has 14 amino acids. V dropped 1 base and J dropped 5 bases, with 12 bases sitting between them.

This sequence joins TRBV4-3 and TRBJ2-1; TRBD1 is a possible D gene (6 bases). The V end lost 1 base, the J end lost 5 bases, and 12 bases lay between the germline ends. Germline lookup yields CDR1 LGHNA and CDR2 YSLEER. The CDR3 has 15 residues. In nucleotides, the CDR3 is TGCGCCAGCAGCCAAGTCAGGACAGACCACAATGAGCAGTTCTTC. Amino acids: CASSQVRTDHNEQFF.

This sequence joins TRBV5-5 and TRBJ1-5; D uncertain. Trimming pared 6 bases from V and 7 bases from J, leaving 8 bases between. Germline V gives CDR1 SGHKS, CDR2 YYEKEE (reference sequence). The CDR3 spans 11 residues. The CDR3 sequence: CASISSQPQHF. Written as DNA, the CDR3 is TGTGCCAGCATTTCTTCCCAGCCCCAGCATTTT.